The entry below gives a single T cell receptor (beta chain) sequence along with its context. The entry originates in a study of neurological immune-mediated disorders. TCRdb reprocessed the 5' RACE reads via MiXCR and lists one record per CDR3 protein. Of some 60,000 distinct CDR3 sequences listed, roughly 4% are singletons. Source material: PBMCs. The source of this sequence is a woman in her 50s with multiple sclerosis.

CDR3 loop: CASSPGTGSGELFF. The CDR3 region has the DNA TGTGCCAGCAGCCCCGGGACAGGGTCCGGGGAGCTGTTTTTT. The chain recombines TRBV7-3 with TRBJ2-2, with TRBD1 matching 9 bases. Trimming took 5 bases from V and 6 from J; bases not matched to a gene: 4. The CDR3 spans 14 residues. Looked up from germline, CDR1 is SGHTA and CDR2 is FQGTGA.